The present T cell receptor (beta chain) was sequenced within a study of shared clonotypes between healthy human individuals. Broader study findings: It was the non-shared clonotypes that had lower generation probabilities than clonotypes shared by all four donors.

As defined, naive CD8 cells were CD45RO-negative and positively selected for CCR7, with terminally differentiated effector memory CD45RA+ cells excluded. Free of recent acute infections or vaccinations, the donors were healthy HIV-negative adults. There are 14 residues in the CDR3. This clone came up once. The antigen is undetermined. Several immunoSEQ plates held equal portions of the genomic DNA taken from each subset. Method: immunoSEQ multiplex PCR; TCRdb's copy keeps in-frame clones and lacks some. Of about 2,100,000 clones listed, more than 85% were seen once; the top ten hold 1.5% to 2%. The origin of this receptor is a man aged 18 to 29 in good health. Some clones in this sample may be carry-over from other donors' samples. The specimen was naive CD8+ T cells from PBMCs. The chain joins TRBV21-1 to TRBJ2-1; the table's D call TRBD2 went unverified against the DNA. TRBV21-1 counts as a pseudogene. CDR3 sequence: CASRGTSGGNEQFF. The CDR3 DNA sequence: TGTGCCAGCAGGGGGACTAGCGGAGGCAATGAGCAGTTCTTC.